This TCR beta chain is from a study of blood T cell repertoires in COVID-19. Study-wide background: Some COVID-19 samples were acute and others convalescent; all came from the United States, Italy and Spain. In each case, the material was cDNA or gDNA derived from T cells, B-cell-depleted T cells, or PBMCs.

How the authors handled the data: Reference gene primer amplification in the assay estimated nucleated cell counts. Some clones are missing from TCRdb's copy, which holds only in-frame ones; the method was immunoSEQ multiplex PCR. V, J and clone size were drawn from that table, and D and trimming were deduced from the DNA. The table lists under 300,000 clones, about 86% of them singletons. Losses at the gene ends were 4 bases for V and 4 bases for J; bases not matched to a gene: 4. From germline, CDR1 is LGHNA and CDR2 YSLEER. The CDR3 length is 16 residues. Followed over time, Seattle patients had been enrolled while infection was active.

Input material: peripheral blood. This TCR came from a woman between 65 and 79 years old with COVID-19, enrolled during active disease. This chain connects TRBV4-3 to TRBJ2-3; 14 nucleotides agree with TRBD2. CDR3 sequence: CASSRRLAGGPDTQYF. The DNA for the CDR3 is TGCGCCAGCAGCCGCCGACTAGCGGGGGGGCCAGATACGCAGTATTTT.